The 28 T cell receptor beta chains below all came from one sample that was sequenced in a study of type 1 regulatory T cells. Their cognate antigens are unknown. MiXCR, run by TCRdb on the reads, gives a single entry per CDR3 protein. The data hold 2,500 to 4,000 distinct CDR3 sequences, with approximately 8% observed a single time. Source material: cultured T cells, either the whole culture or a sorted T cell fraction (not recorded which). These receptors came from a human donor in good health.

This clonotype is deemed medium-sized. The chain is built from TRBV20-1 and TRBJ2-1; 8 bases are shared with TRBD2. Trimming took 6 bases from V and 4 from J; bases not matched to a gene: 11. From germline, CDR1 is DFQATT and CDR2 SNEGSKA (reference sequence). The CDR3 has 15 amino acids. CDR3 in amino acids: CSAPNSGKTYNEQFF. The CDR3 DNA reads TGCAGTGCCCCGAATAGCGGGAAGACTTACAATGAGCAGTTCTTC.

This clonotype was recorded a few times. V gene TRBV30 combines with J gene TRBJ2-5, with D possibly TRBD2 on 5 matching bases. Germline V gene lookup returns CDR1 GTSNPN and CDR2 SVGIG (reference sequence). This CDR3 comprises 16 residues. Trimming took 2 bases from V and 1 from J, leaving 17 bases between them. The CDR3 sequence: CAWSSGSATAQETQYF. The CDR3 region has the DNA TGTGCCTGGAGTTCGGGGTCAGCTACCGCCCAAGAGACCCAGTACTTC.

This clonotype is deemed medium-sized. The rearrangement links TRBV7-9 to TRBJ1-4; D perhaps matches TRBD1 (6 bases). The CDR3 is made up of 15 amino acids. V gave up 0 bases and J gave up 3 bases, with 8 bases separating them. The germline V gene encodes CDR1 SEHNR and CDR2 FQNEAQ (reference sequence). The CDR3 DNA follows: TGTGCCAGCAGCTTAGCCAGGGGACCTAATGAAAAACTGTTTTTT. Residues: CASSLARGPNEKLFF.

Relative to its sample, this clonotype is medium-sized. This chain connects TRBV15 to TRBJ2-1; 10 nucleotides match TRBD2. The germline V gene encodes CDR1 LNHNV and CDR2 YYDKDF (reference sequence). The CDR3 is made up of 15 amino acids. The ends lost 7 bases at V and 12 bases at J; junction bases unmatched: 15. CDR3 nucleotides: TGTGCCACCAAAGAAGCGGGAGGGCCAGAGGTTAGGCAGTTCTTC. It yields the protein CATKEAGGPEVRQFF.

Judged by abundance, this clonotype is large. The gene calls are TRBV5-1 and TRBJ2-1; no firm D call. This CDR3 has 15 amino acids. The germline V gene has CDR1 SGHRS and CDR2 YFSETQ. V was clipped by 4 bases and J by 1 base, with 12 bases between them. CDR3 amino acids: CASSQSPSSYNEQFF. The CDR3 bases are TGCGCCAGCAGCCAGAGTCCTTCTTCCTACAATGAGCAGTTCTTC. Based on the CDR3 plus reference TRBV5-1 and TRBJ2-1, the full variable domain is KAGVTQTPRYLIKTRGQQVTLSCSPISGHRSVSWYQQTPGQGLQFLFEYFSETQRNKGNFPGRFSGRQFSNSRSEMNVSTLELGDSALYLCASSQSPSSYNEQFFGPGTRLTVL.

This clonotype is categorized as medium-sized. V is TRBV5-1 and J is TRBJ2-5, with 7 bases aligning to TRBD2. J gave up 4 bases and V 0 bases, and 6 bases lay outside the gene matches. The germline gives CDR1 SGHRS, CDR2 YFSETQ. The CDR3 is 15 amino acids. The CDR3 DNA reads TGCGCCAGCAGCTTGGCTAACGGACTAGGAGAGACCCAGTACTTC. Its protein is CASSLANGLGETQYF. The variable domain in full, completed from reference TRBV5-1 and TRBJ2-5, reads KAGVTQTPRYLIKTRGQQVTLSCSPISGHRSVSWYQQTPGQGLQFLFEYFSETQRNKGNFPGRFSGRQFSNSRSEMNVSTLELGDSALYLCASSLANGLGETQYFGPGTRLLVL.

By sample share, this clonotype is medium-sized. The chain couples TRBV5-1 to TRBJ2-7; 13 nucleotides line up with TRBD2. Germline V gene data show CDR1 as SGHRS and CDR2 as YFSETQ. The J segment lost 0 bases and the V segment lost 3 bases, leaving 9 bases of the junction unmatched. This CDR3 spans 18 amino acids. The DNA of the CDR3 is TGCGCCAGCAGCTGGAGACTAGCGGGAGGAAGAAGCTCCTACGAGCAGTACTTC. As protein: CASSWRLAGGRSSYEQYF.

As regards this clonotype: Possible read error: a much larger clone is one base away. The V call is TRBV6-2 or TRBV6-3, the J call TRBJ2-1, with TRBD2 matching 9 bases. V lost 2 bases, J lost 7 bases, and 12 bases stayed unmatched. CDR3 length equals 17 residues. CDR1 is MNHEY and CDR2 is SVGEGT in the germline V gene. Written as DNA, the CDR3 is TGTGCCAGCAGTTACGAGGTCCCAGCGGGAGGAGGGAATGAGCAGTTCTTC. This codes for CASSYEVPAGGGNEQFF.

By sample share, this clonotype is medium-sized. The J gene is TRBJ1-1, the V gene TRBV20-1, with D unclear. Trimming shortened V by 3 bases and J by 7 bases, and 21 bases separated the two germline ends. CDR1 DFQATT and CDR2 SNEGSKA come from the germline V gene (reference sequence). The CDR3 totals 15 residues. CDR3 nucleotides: TGCAGTGCTAGTTCCAGGACCGAAGTGAAAGGTGAAGCTTTCTTT. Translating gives CSASSRTEVKGEAFF.

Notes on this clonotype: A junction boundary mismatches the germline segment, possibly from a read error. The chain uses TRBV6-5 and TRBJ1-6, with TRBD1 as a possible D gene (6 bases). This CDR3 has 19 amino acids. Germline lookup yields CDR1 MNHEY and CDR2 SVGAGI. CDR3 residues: CASSYSGRGAGSYNSPHHF. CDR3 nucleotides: TGTGCCAGCAGTTACTCCGGAAGGGGGGCCGGCTCCTATAATTCACCCCACCACTTT.

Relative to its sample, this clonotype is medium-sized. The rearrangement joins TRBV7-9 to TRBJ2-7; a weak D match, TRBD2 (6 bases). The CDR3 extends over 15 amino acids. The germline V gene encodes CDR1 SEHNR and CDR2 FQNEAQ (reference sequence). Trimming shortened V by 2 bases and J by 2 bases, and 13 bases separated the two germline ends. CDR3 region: CASSLYGGGAYEQYF. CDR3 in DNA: TGTGCCAGCAGCTTATACGGGGGAGGTGCCTACGAGCAGTACTTC.

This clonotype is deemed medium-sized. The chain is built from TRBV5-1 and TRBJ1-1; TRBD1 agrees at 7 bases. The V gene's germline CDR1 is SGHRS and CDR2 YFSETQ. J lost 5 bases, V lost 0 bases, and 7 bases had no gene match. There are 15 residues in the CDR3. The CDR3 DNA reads TGCGCCAGCAGCTTGGAAACAGGGGTTGGAACTGAAGCTTTCTTT. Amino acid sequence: CASSLETGVGTEAFF. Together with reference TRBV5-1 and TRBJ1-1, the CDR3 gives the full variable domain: KAGVTQTPRYLIKTRGQQVTLSCSPISGHRSVSWYQQTPGQGLQFLFEYFSETQRNKGNFPGRFSGRQFSNSRSEMNVSTLELGDSALYLCASSLETGVGTEAFFGQGTRLTVV.

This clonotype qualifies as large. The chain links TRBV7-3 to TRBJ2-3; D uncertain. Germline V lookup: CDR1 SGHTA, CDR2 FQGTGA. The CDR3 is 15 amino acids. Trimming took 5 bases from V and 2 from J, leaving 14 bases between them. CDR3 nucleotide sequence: TGTGCCAGCAGCCCCGGCAACTCAAACACAGATACGCAGTATTTT. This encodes CASSPGNSNTDTQYF. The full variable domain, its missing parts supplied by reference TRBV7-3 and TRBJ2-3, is GAGVSQTPSNKVTEKGKYVELRCDPISGHTALYWYRQSLGQGPEFLIYFQGTGAADDSGLPNDRFFAVRPEGSVSTLKIQRTERGDSAVYLCASSPGNSNTDTQYFGPGTRLTVL.

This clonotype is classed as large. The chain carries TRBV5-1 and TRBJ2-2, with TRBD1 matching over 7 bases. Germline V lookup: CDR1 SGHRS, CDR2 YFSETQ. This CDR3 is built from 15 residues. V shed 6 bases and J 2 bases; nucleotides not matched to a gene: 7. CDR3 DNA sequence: TGCGCCAGCATGACAGGGACGGTCAACACCGGGGAGCTGTTTTTT. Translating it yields CASMTGTVNTGELFF.

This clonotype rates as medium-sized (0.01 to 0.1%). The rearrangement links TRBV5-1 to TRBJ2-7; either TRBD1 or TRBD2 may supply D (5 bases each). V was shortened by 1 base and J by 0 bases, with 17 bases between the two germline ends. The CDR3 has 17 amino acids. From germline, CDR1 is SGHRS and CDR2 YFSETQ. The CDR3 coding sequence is TGCGCCAGCAGCTTGAGACCAAGGGACGGAAGCTCCTACGAGCAGTACTTC. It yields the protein CASSLRPRDGSSYEQYF.

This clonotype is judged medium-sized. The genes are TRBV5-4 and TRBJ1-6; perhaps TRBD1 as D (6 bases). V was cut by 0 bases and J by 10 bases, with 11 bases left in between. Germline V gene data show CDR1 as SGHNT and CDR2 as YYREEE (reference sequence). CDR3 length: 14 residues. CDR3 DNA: TGTGCCAGCAGCTTGGACAGGGTGGCATCACCCCTCCACTTT. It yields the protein CASSLDRVASPLHF.

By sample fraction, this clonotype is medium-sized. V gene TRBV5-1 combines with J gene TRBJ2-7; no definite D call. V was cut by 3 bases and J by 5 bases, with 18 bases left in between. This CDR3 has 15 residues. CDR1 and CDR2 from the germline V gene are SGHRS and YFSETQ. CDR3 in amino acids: CASSSGRRALDEQYF. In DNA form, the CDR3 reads TGCGCCAGCAGCTCCGGCCGAAGGGCCCTGGACGAGCAGTACTTC.

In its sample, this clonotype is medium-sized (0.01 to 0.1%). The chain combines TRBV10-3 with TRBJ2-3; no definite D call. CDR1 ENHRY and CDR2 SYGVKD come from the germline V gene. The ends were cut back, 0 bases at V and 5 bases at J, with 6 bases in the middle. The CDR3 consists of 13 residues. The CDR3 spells CAISESQRDTQYF. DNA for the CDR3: TGTGCCATCAGTGAGTCACAGCGAGATACGCAGTATTTT.

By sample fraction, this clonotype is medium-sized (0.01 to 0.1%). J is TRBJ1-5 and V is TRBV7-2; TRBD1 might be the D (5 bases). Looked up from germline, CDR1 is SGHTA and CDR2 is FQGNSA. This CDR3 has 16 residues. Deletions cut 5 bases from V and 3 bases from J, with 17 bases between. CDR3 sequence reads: CASSQHSPGLNQPQHF. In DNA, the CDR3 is TGTGCCAGCAGCCAGCATTCCCCGGGGCTCAATCAGCCCCAGCATTTT.

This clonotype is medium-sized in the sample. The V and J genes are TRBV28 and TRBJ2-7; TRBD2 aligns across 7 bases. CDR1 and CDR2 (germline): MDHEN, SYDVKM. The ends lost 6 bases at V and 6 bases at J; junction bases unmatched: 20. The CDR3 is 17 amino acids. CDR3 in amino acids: CASSPTRLAGVSLEQYF. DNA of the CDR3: TGTGCCAGCAGCCCTACCCGACTCGCGGGAGTCTCCCTCGAGCAGTACTTC.

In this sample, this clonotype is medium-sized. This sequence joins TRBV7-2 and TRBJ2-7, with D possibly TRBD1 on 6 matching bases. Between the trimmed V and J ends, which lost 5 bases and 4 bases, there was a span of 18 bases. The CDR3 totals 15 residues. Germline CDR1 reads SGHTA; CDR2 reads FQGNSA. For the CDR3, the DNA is TGTGCCAGCAGCAAAGACAGGACCGCTATGTACGAGCAGTACTTC. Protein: CASSKDRTAMYEQYF.

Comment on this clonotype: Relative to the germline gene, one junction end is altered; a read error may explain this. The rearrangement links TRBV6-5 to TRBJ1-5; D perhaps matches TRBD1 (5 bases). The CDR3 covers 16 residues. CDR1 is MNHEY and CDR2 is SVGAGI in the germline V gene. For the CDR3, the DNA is TGTGTCAGCAGTTCGGCCGGGACGGGGGGCAATCAGCCCCAGCATTTT. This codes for CVSSSAGTGGNQPQHF.

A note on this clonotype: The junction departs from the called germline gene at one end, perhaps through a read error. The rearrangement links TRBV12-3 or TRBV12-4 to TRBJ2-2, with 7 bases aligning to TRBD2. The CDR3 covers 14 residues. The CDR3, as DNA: TGTGCCAGCAGTTTAAGGCTACCGGGCGGGGGGCTGTTTTTT. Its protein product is CASSLRLPGGGLFF.

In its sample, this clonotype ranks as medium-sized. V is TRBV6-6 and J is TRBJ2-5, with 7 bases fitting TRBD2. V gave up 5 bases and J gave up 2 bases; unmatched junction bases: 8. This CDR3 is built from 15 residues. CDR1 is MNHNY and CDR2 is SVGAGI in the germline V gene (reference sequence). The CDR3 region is CASSGLAAIQETQYF. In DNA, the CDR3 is TGTGCCAGCAGTGGCCTAGCGGCGATACAAGAGACCCAGTACTTC.

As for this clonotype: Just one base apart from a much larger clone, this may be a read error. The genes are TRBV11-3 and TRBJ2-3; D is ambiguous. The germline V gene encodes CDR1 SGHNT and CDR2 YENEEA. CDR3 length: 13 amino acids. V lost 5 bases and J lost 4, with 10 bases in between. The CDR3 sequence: CASSVAASDTQYF. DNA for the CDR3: TGTGCCAGCAGCGTCGCCGCGTCAGATACGCAGTATTTT.

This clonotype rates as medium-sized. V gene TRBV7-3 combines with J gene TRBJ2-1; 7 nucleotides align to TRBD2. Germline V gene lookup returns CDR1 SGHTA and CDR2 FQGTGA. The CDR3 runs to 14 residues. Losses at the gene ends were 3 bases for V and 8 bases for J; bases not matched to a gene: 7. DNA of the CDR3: TGTGCCAGCAGCTTGGCTCGGGGGGTCGATGAGCAGTTCTTC. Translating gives CASSLARGVDEQFF. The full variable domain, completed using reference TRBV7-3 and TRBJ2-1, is GAGVSQTPSNKVTEKGKYVELRCDPISGHTALYWYRQSLGQGPEFLIYFQGTGAADDSGLPNDRFFAVRPEGSVSTLKIQRTERGDSAVYLCASSLARGVDEQFFGPGTRLTVL.

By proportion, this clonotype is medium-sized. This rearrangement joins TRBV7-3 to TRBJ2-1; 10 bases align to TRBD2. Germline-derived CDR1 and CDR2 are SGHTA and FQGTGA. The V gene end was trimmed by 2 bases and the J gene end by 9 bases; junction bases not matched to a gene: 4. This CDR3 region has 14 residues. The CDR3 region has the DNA TGTGCCAGCAGCTTACTTCCTAGCGGGAGTGAGCAGTTCTTC. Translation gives CASSLLPSGSEQFF.

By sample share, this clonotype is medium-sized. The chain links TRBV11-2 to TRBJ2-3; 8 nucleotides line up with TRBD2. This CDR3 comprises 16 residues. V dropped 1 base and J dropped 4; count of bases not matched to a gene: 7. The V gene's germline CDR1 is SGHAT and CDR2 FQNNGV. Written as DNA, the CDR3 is TGTGCCAGCAGCTTAGTTTCGCTAGCGGGTCCAGATACGCAGTATTTT. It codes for CASSLVSLAGPDTQYF.